These T cell receptor beta chains were read from a single sample in a study of PD-1 blockade in classical Hodgkin lymphoma. Sequencing was performed with immunoSEQ multiplex PCR; in TCRdb, only in-frame clones are kept and a portion is missing. The data contain about 46,000 clones, approximately 91% of them singletons. Sequenced material: peripheral blood mononuclear cells (PBMCs). The receptors originated from a human donor with classical Hodgkin lymphoma. Each CDR3 is given with its conserved first and last residue. Fields, in order: CDR3 DNA, CDR3 protein, D gene, J gene, clone size, V gene. The D gene is left open where the match is weak. The size entry is marked missing in some rows and otherwise reads once, few, many or a size class.

CDR3nt: TGTGCCAGCAGTTTCGGGACGGGGGTCGGTCAGCCCCAGCATTTT
CDR3aa: CASSFGTGVGQPQHF
d_gene: -
j_gene: TRBJ1-5
abundance: -
v_gene: TRBV27

CDR3nt: TGTGCCAGCAGTTTTGGGGACAGGCAATTCTATGGCTACACCTTC
CDR3aa: CASSFGDRQFYGYTF
d_gene: TRBD1
j_gene: TRBJ1-2
abundance: -
v_gene: TRBV28

CDR3nt: TGCGCCAGCAGCCTACAGGGGGGGAACACTGAAGCTTTCTTT
CDR3aa: CASSLQGGNTEAFF
d_gene: TRBD1
j_gene: TRBJ1-1
abundance: -
v_gene: TRBV5-1

CDR3nt: TGTGCCAGCAAATATTCAGGTAATCAGCCCCAGCATTTT
CDR3aa: CASKYSGNQPQHF
d_gene: -
j_gene: TRBJ1-5
abundance: -
v_gene: TRBV2

CDR3nt: TGTGCCAGCAGCTCCCAGAGGACAGGGACTGGAAACACCATATATTTT
CDR3aa: CASSSQRTGTGNTIYF
d_gene: TRBD1
j_gene: TRBJ1-3
abundance: -
v_gene: TRBV7-2

CDR3nt: TGTGCCAGCATTGTGGACAGGTCACGGGGGGGTGAGCAGTTCTTC
CDR3aa: CASIVDRSRGGEQFF
d_gene: -
j_gene: TRBJ2-1
abundance: -
v_gene: TRBV2

CDR3nt: TGCGCCAGCAGCCCGGGCCCCTCGAGGGACAATGAGCAGTTCTTC
CDR3aa: CASSPGPSRDNEQFF
d_gene: -
j_gene: TRBJ2-1
abundance: -
v_gene: TRBV5-1

CDR3nt: TGTGCCAGCAGCCAAGACCCTAGCTCCCGTGGCAATGAGCAGTTCTTC
CDR3aa: CASSQDPSSRGNEQFF
d_gene: -
j_gene: TRBJ2-1
abundance: -
v_gene: TRBV4-2

CDR3nt: TGTGCCAGTAGTCCCCTGACAGGGACGGTGAACACTGAAGCTTTCTTT
CDR3aa: CASSPLTGTVNTEAFF
d_gene: TRBD1
j_gene: TRBJ1-1
abundance: -
v_gene: TRBV19

CDR3nt: TGTGCCAGCAGGGATTTGGGCGAGCAGTACTTC
CDR3aa: CASRDLGEQYF
d_gene: -
j_gene: TRBJ2-7
abundance: -
v_gene: TRBV2

CDR3nt: TGTGCCAGCAGCTTTGGGACAGCTGAGAATACGCAGTATTTT
CDR3aa: CASSFGTAENTQYF
d_gene: TRBD1
j_gene: TRBJ2-3
abundance: -
v_gene: TRBV7-3

CDR3nt: TGTGCCAGTAGTAGGTTAGATCTAGAAGTTTACAATGAGCAGTTCTTC
CDR3aa: CASSRLDLEVYNEQFF
d_gene: -
j_gene: TRBJ2-1
abundance: once
v_gene: TRBV19

CDR3nt: TGCGCCAGCAGTGCCCTCTTAATGGGCAATGAGCAGTTCTTC
CDR3aa: CASSALLMGNEQFF
d_gene: -
j_gene: TRBJ2-1
abundance: -
v_gene: TRBV10-1

CDR3nt: TGTGCCAGCAGCCCGGGGCTCGGGCCCCGGGAGCAGTACTTC
CDR3aa: CASSPGLGPREQYF
d_gene: -
j_gene: TRBJ2-7
abundance: -
v_gene: TRBV7-6

CDR3nt: TGTGCCAGCACCGAAGGGCTAGCGGGAGTTAGCAATGAGCAGTTCTTC
CDR3aa: CASTEGLAGVSNEQFF
d_gene: TRBD2
j_gene: TRBJ2-1
abundance: -
v_gene: TRBV28

CDR3nt: TGTGCCAGCAGGGACTTGGAGGGAACAACCTACGAGCAGTACTTC
CDR3aa: CASRDLEGTTYEQYF
d_gene: -
j_gene: TRBJ2-7
abundance: -
v_gene: TRBV6-1

CDR3nt: TGTGCCAGCAGCCAAGGACTAGACTCCTACAATGAGCAGTTCTTC
CDR3aa: CASSQGLDSYNEQFF
d_gene: TRBD2
j_gene: TRBJ2-1
abundance: -
v_gene: TRBV6-5

CDR3nt: TGTGCCAGCAGCTGGGGACAGGGCTACGAGCAGTACTTC
CDR3aa: CASSWGQGYEQYF
d_gene: TRBD1
j_gene: TRBJ2-7
abundance: -
v_gene: TRBV7-9

CDR3nt: TGTGCCAGCAGTGGGGGGGCCTACGAGCAGTACTTC
CDR3aa: CASSGGAYEQYF
d_gene: TRBD2
j_gene: TRBJ2-7
abundance: -
v_gene: TRBV28

CDR3nt: TGTGCCAGCAGTGAGGCGGGGACTCTTAACTATGGCTACACCTTC
CDR3aa: CASSEAGTLNYGYTF
d_gene: -
j_gene: TRBJ1-2
abundance: -
v_gene: TRBV2

CDR3nt: TGTGCCAGTCGCAGGGGATCGAACACTGAAGCTTTCTTT
CDR3aa: CASRRGSNTEAFF
d_gene: -
j_gene: TRBJ1-1
abundance: -
v_gene: TRBV28

CDR3nt: TGTGCCAGCACCGAGGGGTGGAGGGAGACCCAGTACTTC
CDR3aa: CASTEGWRETQYF
d_gene: -
j_gene: TRBJ2-5
abundance: once
v_gene: TRBV6-1

CDR3nt: TGTGCCAGCAGCTTTCCGGGACAGGGGGTTGGGGAGCAGTTCTTC
CDR3aa: CASSFPGQGVGEQFF
d_gene: TRBD1
j_gene: TRBJ2-1
abundance: -
v_gene: TRBV7-9